The sequence of this T cell receptor (beta chain) was determined in a study of cytomegalovirus exposure and HLA in healthy donors. Study details: Earlier results showed approximately 110 million unique TCR beta sequences derived from roughly 190 million T cells.

General study results and limits: In vitro, a few CMV-associated chains proved specific for CMV antigens. When analyzed later, the rates of TCR association showed variation by HLA locus, with DRB1 the most and HLA-C the fewest. Earlier findings revealed that most TCR beta V segments proved productive either about 87% or about 30% of the time.

Germline V CDR1 and CDR2: SGHRS, YFSETQ. The CDR3 has 13 residues. V was shortened by 0 bases and J by 4 bases, with 5 bases between the two germline ends. PCR employed 60 Vbeta and 13 Jbeta primers. Method: immunoSEQ multiplex PCR; TCRdb's copy keeps in-frame clones and lacks some. The repertoire has 200,000 to 250,000 clones, 60% to 80% of them found once; the top ten carry 1.5% to 2%. About this clone: No antigen is known for it. Additional DNA sequences in this sample encode the identical CDR3.

This TCR derives from a woman under 40 in good health and CMV-seronegative. This chain uses TRBV5-1 with TRBJ2-1; no reliable D call. Specimen: PBMCs. This chain's CDR3 is CASSLDSYNEQFF. DNA of the CDR3: TGCGCCAGCAGCTTGGACAGTTACAATGAGCAGTTCTTC.